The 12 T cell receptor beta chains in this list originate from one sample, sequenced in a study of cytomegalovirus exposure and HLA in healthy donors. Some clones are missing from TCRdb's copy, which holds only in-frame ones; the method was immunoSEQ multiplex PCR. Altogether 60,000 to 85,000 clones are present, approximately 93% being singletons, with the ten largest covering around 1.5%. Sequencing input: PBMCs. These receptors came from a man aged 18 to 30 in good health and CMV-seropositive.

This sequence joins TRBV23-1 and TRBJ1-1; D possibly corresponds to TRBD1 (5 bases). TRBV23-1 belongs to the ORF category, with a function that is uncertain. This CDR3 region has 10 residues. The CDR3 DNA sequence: TGCGGGGGCGTGAACACTGAAGCTTTCTTT. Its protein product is CGGVNTEAFF.

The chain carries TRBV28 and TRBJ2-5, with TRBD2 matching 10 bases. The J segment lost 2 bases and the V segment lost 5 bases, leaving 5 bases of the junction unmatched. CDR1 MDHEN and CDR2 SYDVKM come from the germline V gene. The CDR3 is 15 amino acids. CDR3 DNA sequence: TGTGCCAGCAGTCAAAGACTAGCGGGTCAAGAGACCCAGTACTTC. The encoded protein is CASSQRLAGQETQYF.

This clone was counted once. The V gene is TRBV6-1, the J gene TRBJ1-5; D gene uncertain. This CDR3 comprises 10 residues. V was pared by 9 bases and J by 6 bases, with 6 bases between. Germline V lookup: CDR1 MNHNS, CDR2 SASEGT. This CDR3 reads CASGGQPQHF. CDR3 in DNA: TGTGCCAGTGGCGGTCAGCCCCAGCATTTT.

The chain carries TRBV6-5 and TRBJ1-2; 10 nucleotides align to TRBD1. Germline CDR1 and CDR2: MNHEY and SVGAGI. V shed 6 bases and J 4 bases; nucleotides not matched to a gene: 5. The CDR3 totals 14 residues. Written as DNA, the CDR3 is TGTGCCAGCAGGCACCGGGACAGGGGCTATGGCTACACCTTC. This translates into CASRHRDRGYGYTF.

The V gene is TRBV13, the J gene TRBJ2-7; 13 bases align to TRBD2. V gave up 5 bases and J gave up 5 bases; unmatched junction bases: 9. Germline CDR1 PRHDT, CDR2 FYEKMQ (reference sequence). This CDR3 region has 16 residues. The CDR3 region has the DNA TGTGCCAGCAGCACCCGGACTAGCGGGAGTACCCACGAGCAGTACTTC. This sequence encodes CASSTRTSGSTHEQYF.

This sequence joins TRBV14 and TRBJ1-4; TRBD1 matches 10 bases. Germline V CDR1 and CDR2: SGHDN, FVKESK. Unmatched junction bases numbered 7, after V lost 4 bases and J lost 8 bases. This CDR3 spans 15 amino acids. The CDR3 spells CASSPRTGGREKLFF. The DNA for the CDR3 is TGTGCCAGCAGCCCTCGGACAGGGGGACGGGAAAAACTGTTTTTT.

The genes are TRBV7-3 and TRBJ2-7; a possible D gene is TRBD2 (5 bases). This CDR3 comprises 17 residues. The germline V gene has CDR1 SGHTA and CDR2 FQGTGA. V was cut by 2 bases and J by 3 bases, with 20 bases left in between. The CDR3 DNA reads TGTGCCAGCAGCTTAGTAGGGTTACCATGGGGAGTCTACGAGCAGTACTTC. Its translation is CASSLVGLPWGVYEQYF. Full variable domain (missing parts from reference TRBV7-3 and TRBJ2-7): GAGVSQTPSNKVTEKGKYVELRCDPISGHTALYWYRQSLGQGPEFLIYFQGTGAADDSGLPNDRFFAVRPEGSVSTLKIQRTERGDSAVYLCASSLVGLPWGVYEQYFGPGTRLTVT.

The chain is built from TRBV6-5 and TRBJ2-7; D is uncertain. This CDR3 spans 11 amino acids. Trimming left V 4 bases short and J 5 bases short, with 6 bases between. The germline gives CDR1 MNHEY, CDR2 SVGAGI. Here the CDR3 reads CASSSSHEQYF. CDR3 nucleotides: TGTGCCAGCAGTTCGTCCCACGAGCAGTACTTC.

The CDR3 reads CASSLEGVKQDIQYF. For the CDR3, the DNA is TGCGCCAGCAGCTTGGAAGGGGTCAAGCAAGACATTCAGTACTTC. This sequence joins TRBV5-1 and TRBJ2-4, with D possibly TRBD1 on 5 matching bases. Trimming removed 0 bases from V and 8 bases from J, with 15 bases in between. This CDR3 spans 15 amino acids. Germline V lookup: CDR1 SGHRS, CDR2 YFSETQ.

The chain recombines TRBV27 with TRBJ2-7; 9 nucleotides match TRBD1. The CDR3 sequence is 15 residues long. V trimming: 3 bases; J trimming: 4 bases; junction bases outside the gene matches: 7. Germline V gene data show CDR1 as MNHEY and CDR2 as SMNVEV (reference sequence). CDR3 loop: CASSFLRDREYEQYF. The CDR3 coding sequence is TGTGCCAGCAGTTTTCTCCGGGACAGGGAGTACGAGCAGTACTTC.

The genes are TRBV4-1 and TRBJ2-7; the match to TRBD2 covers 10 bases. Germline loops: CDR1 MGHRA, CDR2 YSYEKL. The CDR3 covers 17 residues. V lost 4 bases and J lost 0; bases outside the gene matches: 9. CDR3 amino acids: CASSPGAGGTISYEQYF. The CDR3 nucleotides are TGCGCCAGCAGCCCCGGAGCGGGAGGGACTATCTCCTACGAGCAGTACTTC.

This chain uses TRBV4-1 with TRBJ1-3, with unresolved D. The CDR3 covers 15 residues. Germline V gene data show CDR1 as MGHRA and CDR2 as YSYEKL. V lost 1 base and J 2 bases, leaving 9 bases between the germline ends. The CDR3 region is CASSQVGRAGNTIYF. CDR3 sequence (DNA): TGCGCCAGCAGCCAAGTAGGGAGGGCTGGAAACACCATATATTTT.